The 30 T cell receptor beta chains below come from one sample, sequenced in a study of graft-versus-host responses after intestinal transplantation. Method: immunoSEQ multiplex PCR; TCRdb's copy keeps in-frame clones and lacks some. The sample has 15,000 to 19,000 clones, roughly a third seen once. The sample in question was alloreactive CD4+ T cells from a mixed lymphocyte reaction culture, obtained before intestinal transplant. Subset of the sample: CFSE-low proliferating T cells sorted from roughly six-day pre-transplant mixed lymphocyte reaction (GvH or HvG direction). The receptors shown here come from a human patient who received an intestinal transplant.

This clone has just a few counts. The V gene is TRBV20-1, the J gene TRBJ2-1; D gene uncertain. CDR1 is DFQATT, CDR2 SNEGSKA, per germline (reference sequence). CDR3 length equals 11 residues. V lost 2 bases to trimming and J lost 9 bases, with 8 bases between them. CDR3 region: CSARFAFEQFF. The CDR3 DNA follows: TGCAGTGCTAGATTCGCCTTTGAGCAGTTCTTC.

The chain uses TRBV9 and TRBJ2-7, with 10 nucleotides matching TRBD2. Germline V gene lookup returns CDR1 SGDLS and CDR2 YYNGEE. V dropped 4 bases and J dropped 4; count of bases not matched to a gene: 23. CDR3 length: 20 amino acids. The CDR3 reads CASSPNSAAYASGREYEQYF. CDR3 sequence (DNA): TGTGCCAGCAGCCCAAATTCTGCCGCGTACGCTAGCGGGAGAGAATACGAGCAGTACTTC.

A few counts support this clone. The chain links TRBV7-9 to TRBJ1-5, with TRBD1 as a possible D gene (6 bases). Germline V gene sequence: CDR1 SEHNR, CDR2 FQNEAQ (reference sequence). The CDR3 length is 16 residues. Trimming removed 5 bases at V and 2 bases at J, with 16 bases between. The CDR3 spells CASSHGTGKGNQPQHF. CDR3 DNA sequence: TGTGCCAGCAGCCATGGTACAGGGAAGGGCAATCAGCCCCAGCATTTT.

Comment on this clone: The sample has other DNA sequences that encode this CDR3 too. The V and J genes are TRBV29-1 and TRBJ1-2; D is possibly TRBD1 (5 bases). From germline, CDR1 is SQVTM and CDR2 ANQGSEA. The CDR3 sequence is 14 residues long. Trimming took off 4 bases at V and 7 bases at J, with 19 bases between the two ends. CDR3 region: CSVGRGWGRGGYTF. CDR3 coding DNA: TGCAGCGTTGGTCGCGGGTGGGGCCGGGGTGGCTACACCTTC.

The genes are TRBV19 and TRBJ2-5; D call uncertain. Trimming shortened V by 5 bases and J by 0 bases, and 16 bases separated the two germline ends. The germline V gene has CDR1 LNHDA and CDR2 SQIVND (reference sequence). The length of the CDR3 is 16 residues. As DNA, the CDR3 is TGTGCCAGTAGTCCCGGCGAGCACCGGGACCAAGAGACCCAGTACTTC. As protein: CASSPGEHRDQETQYF.

This clone rates as medium-sized (0.01 to 0.1%). This CDR3 reads CASSVRGPYGYTF. Written as DNA, the CDR3 is TGTGCCAGCAGTGTACGGGGACCCTATGGCTACACCTTC. J is TRBJ1-2 and V is TRBV2; tentatively, D is TRBD1 (5 bases). CDR3 length equals 13 residues. Germline V gene data show CDR1 as SNHLY and CDR2 as FYNNEI. V was cut by 4 bases and J by 4 bases, with 10 bases left in between.

This rearrangement joins TRBV7-9 to TRBJ2-7; a weak D match, TRBD2 (6 bases). CDR3 length equals 14 residues. V lost 1 base to trimming and J lost 6 bases, with 13 bases between them. CDR1 is SEHNR and CDR2 is FQNEAQ in the germline V gene (reference sequence). The CDR3 here is CASSLVAGRGEQYF. The CDR3 nucleotides are TGTGCCAGCAGCTTAGTGGCGGGGAGAGGCGAGCAGTACTTC.

This clone was recorded a few times. This sequence joins TRBV6-5 and TRBJ2-1; D may be TRBD1 or TRBD2 (5 bases each). The CDR3 has 14 residues. From germline, CDR1 is MNHEY and CDR2 SVGAGI. The germline V and J ends were trimmed by 5 bases and 3 bases, with 11 bases remaining between them. In DNA form, the CDR3 reads TGTGCCAGCAGTACGGGACGGATCTACAATGAGCAGTTCTTC. Translating gives CASSTGRIYNEQFF.

This chain joins TRBV11-2 and TRBJ2-3; 7 bases are shared with TRBD2. CDR3 length equals 17 residues. Germline assignment: CDR1 SGHAT and CDR2 FQNNGV. The ends lost 5 bases at V and 3 bases at J; junction bases unmatched: 14. The DNA for the CDR3 is TGTGCCAGCAGCCTCCGATGGGGGGGGAAGGAGACAGATACGCAGTATTTT. It is translated as CASSLRWGGKETDTQYF. The full variable domain, its missing parts supplied by reference TRBV11-2 and TRBJ2-3, is EAGVAQSPRYKIIEKRQSVAFWCNPISGHATLYWYQQILGQGPKLLIQFQNNGVVDDSQLPKDRFSAERLKGVDSTLKIQPAKLEDSAVYLCASSLRWGGKETDTQYFGPGTRLTVL.

The CDR3 region is CASSLRGGYSGYTF. The DNA for the CDR3 is TGTGCCAGCAGCTTGAGGGGGGGATATTCTGGCTACACCTTC. The chain combines TRBV11-2 with TRBJ1-2; weak D call: TRBD1 (6 bases). Germline-derived CDR1 and CDR2 are SGHAT and FQNNGV. Trimming cost V 3 bases and J 7 bases, with 15 bases left between them. This CDR3 comprises 14 residues.

This clone was seen a few times. The chain is built from TRBV5-4 and TRBJ2-1; weak D call: TRBD1 (6 bases). V gave up 0 bases and J gave up 8 bases, with 18 bases separating them. The CDR3 loop spans 16 amino acids. Germline V lookup: CDR1 SGHNT, CDR2 YYREEE (reference sequence). DNA for the CDR3: TGTGCCAGCAGCTTGGAGGTCGGGGCAGGGGAGCATGAGCAGTTCTTC. This gives the protein CASSLEVGAGEHEQFF. Looking up the rest from reference TRBV5-4 and TRBJ2-1 gives the full variable domain: ETGVTQSPTHLIKTRGQQVTLRCSSQSGHNTVSWYQQALGQGPQFIFQYYREEENGRGNFPPRFSGLQFPNYSSELNVNALELDDSALYLCASSLEVGAGEHEQFFGPGTRLTVL.

The gene calls are TRBV19 and TRBJ2-3, with TRBD2 matching over 13 bases. V lost 3 bases, J lost 3 bases, and 3 bases stayed unmatched. CDR3 length: 16 residues. Looked up from germline, CDR1 is LNHDA and CDR2 is SQIVND (reference sequence). CDR3 loop: CASSIGTSGATDTQYF. The CDR3 DNA reads TGTGCCAGTAGTATCGGGACTAGCGGGGCAACAGATACGCAGTATTTT.

Only a few counts were recorded for this clone. The V call is TRBV19, the J call TRBJ2-1; TRBD2 aligns across 9 bases. CDR1 and CDR2 (germline): LNHDA, SQIVND (reference sequence). The V and J ends lost 4 bases and 5 bases, in that order; junction bases with no gene match: 3. This CDR3 has 14 residues. The CDR3 nucleotides are TGTGCCAGTAGTAGGCGGGGGGGCCACAATGAGCAGTTCTTC. Protein product: CASSRRGGHNEQFF. Full variable domain (missing parts from reference TRBV19 and TRBJ2-1): DGGITQSPKYLFRKEGQNVTLSCEQNLNHDAMYWYRQDPGQGLRLIYYSQIVNDFQKGDIAEGYSVSREKKESFPLTVTSAQKNPTAFYLCASSRRGGHNEQFFGPGTRLTVL.

The chain couples TRBV5-4 to TRBJ2-7; tentative D call: TRBD1 (7 bases). Between the trimmed V and J ends, which lost 2 bases and 1 base, there was a span of 13 bases. The CDR3 runs 15 residues. Germline CDR1 and CDR2: SGHNT and YYREEE (reference sequence). The CDR3 sequence is CASSFAGGSSYEQYF. Here the CDR3 DNA reads TGTGCCAGCAGCTTTGCAGGGGGGTCATCCTACGAGCAGTACTTC.

This clone has just a few counts. J is TRBJ1-4 and V is TRBV7-6; D uncertain. Germline values: CDR1 SGHVS, CDR2 FNYEAQ. Trimming removed 5 bases from V and 2 bases from J, with 12 bases in between. The CDR3 consists of 15 residues. CDR3 amino acids: CASSLYGRTNEKLFF. The DNA for the CDR3 is TGTGCCAGCAGCCTGTACGGGCGCACTAATGAAAAACTGTTTTTT.

The chain couples TRBV5-1 to TRBJ2-7; the match to TRBD2 covers 11 bases. The V segment lost 7 bases and the J segment 9 bases; nucleotides outside the gene matches: 9. Looked up from germline, CDR1 is SGHRS and CDR2 is YFSETQ. The CDR3 is made up of 13 amino acids. CDR3 loop: CASSTSGATGQYF. The CDR3 nucleotides are TGCGCCAGCTCGACTAGCGGGGCCACGGGGCAGTACTTC.

This clone was recorded a few times. J is TRBJ2-3 and V is TRBV7-6; D is ambiguous. The V gene lost 1 base and the J gene lost 1 base, with 15 bases spanning the gap. The V gene's germline CDR1 is SGHVS and CDR2 FNYEAQ. The CDR3 extends over 17 amino acids. CDR3 loop: CASSLESSLLRTDTQYF. The DNA of the CDR3 is TGTGCCAGCAGCTTAGAATCCAGCCTCCTCCGCACAGATACGCAGTATTTT.

This clone was recorded a few times. The chain links TRBV18 to TRBJ2-1, with 9 positions matching TRBD2. V dropped 3 bases and J dropped 3; count of bases not matched to a gene: 6. This CDR3 region has 16 residues. In germline, CDR1 is KGHSH, CDR2 LQKENI. CDR3 coding DNA: TGTGCCAGCTCACCCTTGGCGGGAGGGATCTACAATGAGCAGTTCTTC. Encoded protein: CASSPLAGGIYNEQFF.

In the case of this clone: A far larger clone is only one base removed, so a read error is likely. The V gene is TRBV7-3, the J gene TRBJ1-6; D is perhaps TRBD1 (5 bases). From germline, CDR1 is SGHTA and CDR2 FQGTGA. V was cut by 4 bases and J by 3 bases, with 7 bases left in between. This CDR3 comprises 14 residues. The CDR3 bases are TGTGCCAGCAGCTCAGGGAACTATAATTCACCCCTCCACTTT. It codes for CASSSGNYNSPLHF.

This clone was counted only a few times. The V and J genes are TRBV7-9 and TRBJ2-2, with D possibly TRBD1 on 6 matching bases. Germline V gene sequence: CDR1 SEHNR, CDR2 FQNEAQ (reference sequence). The CDR3 extends over 15 amino acids. V lost 2 bases and J lost 8, with 15 bases in between. The CDR3 DNA follows: TGTGCCAGCAGCTTAACCCACAGGGTCGCAGGGGAGCTGTTTTTT. Amino acids: CASSLTHRVAGELFF.

By its share, this clone is medium-sized. Other DNA sequences in the same sample also yield this CDR3. The chain has TRBV7-3 and TRBJ1-2, with 7 bases fitting TRBD1. The CDR3 consists of 15 residues. Per germline, CDR1 SGHTA and CDR2 FQGTGA. Trimming at V came to 0 bases and at J to 4 bases, leaving 5 bases not matched to a gene. The CDR3 loop reads CASSLTPGTAYGYTF. Here the CDR3 DNA reads TGTGCCAGCAGCTTAACACCCGGGACAGCCTATGGCTACACCTTC.

This clone was seen more than once but under ten times. The CDR3: CAISAQGARRNEQFF. CDR3 sequence (DNA): TGTGCCATCAGTGCCCAGGGGGCGAGGCGCAATGAGCAGTTCTTC. The V and J genes are TRBV10-3 and TRBJ2-1; 8 nucleotides align to TRBD1. V lost 4 bases, J lost 6 bases, and 8 bases stayed unmatched. Germline CDR1 ENHRY, CDR2 SYGVKD. The CDR3 has 15 amino acids.

This sequence joins TRBV4-1 and TRBJ2-7; a possible D gene is TRBD2 (6 bases). The CDR3 runs to 17 residues. Trimming took off 6 bases at V and 3 bases at J, with 24 bases between the two ends. Germline V gene lookup returns CDR1 MGHRA and CDR2 YSYEKL. The CDR3 reads CASSRLPSRDSNYEQYF. The CDR3 region has the DNA TGCGCCAGCAGTCGACTCCCTTCCCGGGACTCCAACTACGAGCAGTACTTC.

The gene calls are TRBV5-1 and TRBJ2-1; a weak D match, TRBD1 (6 bases). The CDR3 runs to 14 residues. Deletions cut 0 bases from V and 4 bases from J, with 8 bases between. The germline V gene encodes CDR1 SGHRS and CDR2 YFSETQ. In DNA, the CDR3 is TGCGCCAGCAGCTTGGGACAGGATTACAATGAGCAGTTCTTC. Translating it yields CASSLGQDYNEQFF. Full variable domain (missing parts from reference TRBV5-1 and TRBJ2-1): KAGVTQTPRYLIKTRGQQVTLSCSPISGHRSVSWYQQTPGQGLQFLFEYFSETQRNKGNFPGRFSGRQFSNSRSEMNVSTLELGDSALYLCASSLGQDYNEQFFGPGTRLTVL.

By proportion, this clone is large (0.1 to 1%). This chain uses TRBV2 with TRBJ2-7; 10 bases are shared with TRBD1. Germline V gene sequence: CDR1 SNHLY, CDR2 FYNNEI. Trimming at V came to 5 bases and at J to 3 bases, leaving 4 bases not matched to a gene. The CDR3 runs 14 residues. CDR3 protein: CASSMGQGNYEQYF. In nucleotides, the CDR3 is TGTGCCAGCAGTATGGGACAGGGGAACTACGAGCAGTACTTC.

This clone showed up just a few times. The V call is TRBV29-1, the J call TRBJ1-2; a possible D gene is TRBD1 (6 bases). Trimming left V 4 bases short and J 5 bases short, with 17 bases between. The germline V gene has CDR1 SQVTM and CDR2 ANQGSEA. CDR3 size: 14 residues. CDR3 DNA sequence: TGCAGCGTTGGTCGTAGACAGGCTGCGTATGGCTACACCTTC. Translation: CSVGRRQAAYGYTF.

The chain joins TRBV15 to TRBJ2-1; 10 bases map to TRBD2. J gave up 6 bases and V 9 bases, and 14 bases lay outside the gene matches. This CDR3 is 16 amino acids long. In germline, CDR1 is LNHNV, CDR2 YYDKDF (reference sequence). CDR3 sequence: CATQEARLAGRNEQFF. CDR3 nucleotide sequence: TGTGCCACGCAAGAAGCAAGACTAGCGGGCCGCAATGAGCAGTTCTTC.

This chain links TRBV5-5 with TRBJ1-4, with D unresolved. Germline V gene data show CDR1 as SGHKS and CDR2 as YYEKEE (reference sequence). The CDR3 is made up of 14 amino acids. Between the trimmed V and J ends, which lost 2 bases and 8 bases, there was a span of 13 bases. In DNA, the CDR3 is TGTGCCAGCAGCTTCGTCGTTGAAGGAGAAAAACTGTTTTTT. Its protein is CASSFVVEGEKLFF.

This clone has just a few counts. This chain links TRBV6-6 with TRBJ1-5; no firm D call. V was clipped by 6 bases and J by 1 base, with 4 bases between them. The CDR3 covers 12 residues. From germline, CDR1 is MNHNY and CDR2 SVGAGI (reference sequence). The CDR3 reads CASRESNQPQHF. The CDR3 DNA sequence: TGTGCCAGCAGGGAGAGCAATCAGCCCCAGCATTTT.

Comments on this clone: A read error may produce the germline difference seen at one junction end. Other DNA sequences of this sample code for an identical CDR3. V and J are TRBV10-3 and TRBJ2-7; D tentatively reads TRBD1 or TRBD2 (7 bases each). The germline V gene has CDR1 ENHRY and CDR2 SYGVKD. The CDR3 sequence is 12 residues long. For the CDR3, the DNA is TGTGCCATCAGCGACAGGGACTACGAGCAGTATTTC. Translated, it gives CAISDRDYEQYF.